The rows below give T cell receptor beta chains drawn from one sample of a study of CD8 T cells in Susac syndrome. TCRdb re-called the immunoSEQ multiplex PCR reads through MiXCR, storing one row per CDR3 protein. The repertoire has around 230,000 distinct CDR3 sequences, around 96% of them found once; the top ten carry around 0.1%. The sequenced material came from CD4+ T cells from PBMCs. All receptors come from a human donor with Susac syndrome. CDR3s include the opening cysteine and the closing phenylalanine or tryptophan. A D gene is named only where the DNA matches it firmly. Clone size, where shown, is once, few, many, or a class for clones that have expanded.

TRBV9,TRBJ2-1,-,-,CASSSGLSYNEQFF,TGTGCCAGCAGCTCAGGGCTGTCCTACAATGAGCAGTTCTTC
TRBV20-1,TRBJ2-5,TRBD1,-,CSARDPTGSGTQYF,TGCAGTGCTAGAGACCCGACAGGGTCCGGGACCCAGTACTTC
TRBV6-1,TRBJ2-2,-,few,CASSPVSNTGELFF,TGTGCCAGCAGTCCGGTATCGAACACCGGGGAGCTGTTTTTT
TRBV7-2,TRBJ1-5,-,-,CASSPTDPNQPQHF,TGTGCCAGCAGCCCTACAGACCCCAATCAGCCCCAGCATTTT
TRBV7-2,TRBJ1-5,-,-,CASGTIPSQPQHF,TGTGCCAGCGGGACGATTCCTTCTCAGCCCCAGCATTTT
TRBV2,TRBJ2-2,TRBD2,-,CASTPTSLNTGELFF,TGTGCCAGCACCCCGACTAGCCTCAACACCGGGGAGCTGTTTTTT
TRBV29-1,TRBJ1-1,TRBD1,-,CSAKGQGVGTEAFF,TGCAGCGCTAAAGGACAGGGGGTCGGCACTGAAGCTTTCTTT
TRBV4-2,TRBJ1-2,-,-,CANSQDSYGYTF,TGTGCCAACAGCCAAGACAGCTATGGCTACACCTTC
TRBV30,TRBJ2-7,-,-,CALGSGAGFSYEQYF,TGTGCCCTTGGATCTGGGGCAGGGTTCTCCTACGAGCAGTACTTC
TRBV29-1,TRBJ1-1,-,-,CSVDSPRMSTEAFF,TGCAGCGTTGATTCGCCTCGTATGTCCACTGAAGCTTTCTTT
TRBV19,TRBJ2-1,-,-,CASSNYPQMRNEQFF,TGTGCCAGTAGTAACTATCCACAAATGAGGAATGAGCAGTTCTTC
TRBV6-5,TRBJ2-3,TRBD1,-,CASSYLGQGITDTQYF,TGTGCCAGCAGTTACCTGGGACAGGGTATCACAGATACGCAGTATTTT
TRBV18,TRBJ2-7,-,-,CASSPPLLSYEQYF,TGTGCCAGCTCACCCCCTTTGTTGTCCTACGAGCAGTACTTC
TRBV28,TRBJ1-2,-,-,CASSLGRANYGYTF,TGTGCCAGCAGTTTGGGCAGGGCTAACTATGGCTACACCTTC
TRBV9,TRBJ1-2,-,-,CASRRGWDYGYTF,TGTGCCAGCAGGAGGGGGTGGGACTATGGCTACACCTTC
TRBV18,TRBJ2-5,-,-,CASSPSWDQETQYF,TGTGCCAGCTCACCCTCTTGGGACCAAGAGACCCAGTACTTC
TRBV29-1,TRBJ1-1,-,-,CSVVRLTEAFF,TGCAGCGTCGTCCGACTCACTGAAGCTTTCTTT
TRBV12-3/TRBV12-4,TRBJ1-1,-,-,CASSHPINRVEAFF,TGTGCCAGCAGTCATCCGATTAACAGGGTTGAAGCTTTCTTT
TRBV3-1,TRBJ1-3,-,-,CASSQSGGRANTIYF,TGTGCCAGCAGCCAATCGGGCGGACGGGCAAACACCATATATTTT
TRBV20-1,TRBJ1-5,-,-,CSASLQGNQPQHF,TGCAGTGCTAGCCTGCAGGGCAATCAGCCCCAGCATTTT
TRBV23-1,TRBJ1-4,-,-,CASSQTTITVEKLFF,TGCGCCAGCAGTCAAACGACTATAACCGTCGAAAAACTGTTTTTT
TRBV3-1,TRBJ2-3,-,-,CASSQNSGTDTQYF,TGTGCCAGCAGCCAGAATAGCGGCACAGATACGCAGTATTTT
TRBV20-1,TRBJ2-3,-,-,CSARERGDTQYF,TGCAGTGCTAGAGAGAGGGGCGATACGCAGTATTTT
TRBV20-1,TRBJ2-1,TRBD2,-,CSAHRTSDDEQFF,TGCAGTGCCCACCGGACTAGCGACGATGAGCAGTTCTTC
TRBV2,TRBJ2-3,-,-,CASRRQTGTDTQYF,TGTGCCAGCAGACGACAGACGGGCACAGATACGCAGTATTTT
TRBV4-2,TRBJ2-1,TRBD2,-,CASSRTGGVEYNEQFF,TGTGCCAGCAGCCGTACGGGGGGGGTGGAATACAATGAGCAGTTCTTC
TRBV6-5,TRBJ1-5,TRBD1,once,CASRLTGEQPQHF,TGTGCCAGCAGATTGACAGGGGAACAGCCCCAGCATTTT
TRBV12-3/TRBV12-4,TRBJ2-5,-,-,CASRPLGAWGTQYF,TGTGCCAGCAGACCCCTAGGGGCGTGGGGGACCCAGTACTTC
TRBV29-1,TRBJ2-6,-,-,CSVYPNNVLTF,TGCAGCGTTTACCCGAACAACGTCCTGACTTTC
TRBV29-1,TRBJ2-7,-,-,CSAEGSRAYEQYF,TGCAGCGCAGAGGGGTCTAGAGCCTACGAGCAGTACTTC
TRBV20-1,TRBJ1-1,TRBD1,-,CSARSDRMVPTEAFF,TGCAGTGCTAGATCGGACAGGATGGTTCCCACTGAAGCTTTCTTT
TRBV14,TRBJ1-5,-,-,CASSQRGSGPQHF,TGTGCCAGCAGCCAAAGGGGGTCAGGGCCCCAGCATTTT
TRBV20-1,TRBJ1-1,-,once,CSARKTDIGRAEAFF,TGCAGTGCTAGAAAAACGGACATTGGCAGGGCTGAAGCTTTCTTT
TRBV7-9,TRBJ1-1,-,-,CASSETGMSAFF,TGTGCCAGCAGCGAAACAGGGATGTCAGCTTTCTTT
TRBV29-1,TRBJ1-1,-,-,CSVEVAGTTHEAFF,TGCAGCGTTGAAGTTGCGGGGACAACACATGAAGCTTTCTTT
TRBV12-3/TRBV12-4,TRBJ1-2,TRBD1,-,CASRPGQGFGYTF,TGTGCCAGCAGGCCGGGACAGGGTTTTGGCTACACCTTC
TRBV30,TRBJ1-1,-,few,CAWRGLLGTEAFF,TGTGCCTGGAGAGGATTACTCGGCACTGAAGCTTTCTTT
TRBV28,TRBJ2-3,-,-,CASSLLARTDTQYF,TGTGCCAGCAGTTTATTAGCTCGCACAGATACGCAGTATTTT
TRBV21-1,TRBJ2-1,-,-,CAGTPGHSYNEQFF,TGTGCCGGAACTCCGGGACACTCCTACAATGAGCAGTTCTTC
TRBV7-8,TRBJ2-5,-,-,CASSLGFVGLFGETQYF,TGTGCCAGCAGCTTAGGATTCGTGGGACTGTTTGGTGAGACCCAGTACTTC
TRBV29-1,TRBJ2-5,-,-,CSAELEMETQYF,TGCAGCGCCGAACTCGAAATGGAGACCCAGTACTTC
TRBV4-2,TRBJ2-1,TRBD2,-,CASSQRSTGGPDNEQFF,TGTGCCAGCAGCCAGAGATCGACGGGAGGGCCGGATAATGAGCAGTTCTTC
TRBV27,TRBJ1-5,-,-,CASSNSQVVLGQPQHF,TGTGCCAGCAGCAATTCACAGGTAGTCTTAGGTCAGCCCCAGCATTTT
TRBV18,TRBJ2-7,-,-,CASSPSGGTSYEQYF,TGTGCCAGCTCACCCTCTGGCGGAACCTCCTACGAGCAGTACTTC
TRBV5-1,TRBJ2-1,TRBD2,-,CASSKGTSGYVDEQFF,TGCGCCAGCAGTAAAGGGACTAGCGGGTATGTCGATGAGCAGTTCTTC